This T cell receptor (beta chain) was sequenced during a study of metastatic and nonmetastatic thyroid tumors. Study-wide background: Repertoire data that came from the blood and tumor or nodule tissue of malignant and benign thyroid patients were compared.

This clone was seen more than once but under ten times. Germline V CDR1 and CDR2: MNHEY, SVGEGT. J lost 5 bases, V lost 6 bases, and 5 bases had no gene match. The CDR3 totals 13 residues. The entire patient cohort was treatment-naive prior to thyroid surgery. Through MiXCR, TCRdb re-clonotyped the PCR reads. The sample consists of more than 20,000 clones, roughly 36% of them appearing once. V and J are TRBV6-2 or TRBV6-3 and TRBJ2-7; 9 bases fit TRBD1. This sequence originates from a male donor with papillary thyroid cancer or a benign thyroid nodule (not recorded which). Some clones in this sample may be carry-over from other donors' samples. What was sequenced was blood. CDR3 DNA: TGTGCCAGCAGCCCCAGGACAGGGGACGAGCAGTACTTC. The encoded protein is CASSPRTGDEQYF.